This record covers a single TCR beta chain. The target antigen is unknown. These data are taken from a study of shared clonotypes between healthy human individuals. Naivety among CD8 cells was defined by CD45RO negativity and positive CCR7 selection, thereby excluding terminally differentiated effector memory CD45RA+ cells. General study points: Shared clonotypes: about 5% naive CD4, 3.5% to 4% naive CD8, around 2.2% memory CD4, about 0.41% memory CD8. In the sorted subsets, rarefaction showed sequencing was incomplete despite large depth.

CDR1 and CDR2 (germline): SQVTM, ANQGSEA. Trimming shortened V by 4 bases and J by 0 bases, and 9 bases separated the two germline ends. There are 14 residues in the CDR3. Deep level was the assay's run setting. In the authors' methods: Because ImmunoSEQ provided only junction sequences with no quality scores, the filtering differed. Data came from immunoSEQ multiplex PCR; TCRdb stores just in-frame clones and leaves some out. V, J and clone size are those of that table, while D and trimming were read from the DNA. This table holds some 2,000,000 clones, approximately 95% found once. The sequence derives from a man aged 18 to 30 in good health. J is TRBJ2-2 and V is TRBV29-1; D is uncertain. The sample taken for sequencing was naive CD8+ T cells sorted from blood. CDR3 loop: CSVAESANTGELFF. In nucleotides, the CDR3 is TGCAGCGTTGCCGAGAGCGCGAACACCGGGGAGCTGTTTTTT.